These 32 T cell receptor beta chains share one sample of origin, sequenced in a study of blood T cell repertoires in COVID-19. Assay: immunoSEQ multiplex PCR; the TCRdb copy retains only in-frame clones and omits some. The table includes about 24,000 clones, just over 85% detected once. The source material was peripheral blood. These receptors were taken from a woman of 80 years or more with active or convalescent COVID-19.

A single count supports this clone. The rearrangement uses TRBV2 and TRBJ1-1; D is undetermined. Trimming cost V 8 bases and J 0 bases, with 16 bases left between them. The CDR3 has 15 residues. The germline CDR1 and CDR2 sequences are SNHLY and FYNNEI. CDR3 protein: CASRLSSLMNTEAFF. The CDR3 bases are TGTGCCAGCCGACTTAGCTCCCTGATGAACACTGAAGCTTTCTTT.

The chain uses TRBV19 and TRBJ2-7; 12 nucleotides align to TRBD2. The CDR3 is 16 amino acids. J lost 6 bases, V lost 5 bases, and 11 bases had no gene match. The germline gives CDR1 LNHDA, CDR2 SQIVND (reference sequence). CDR3 amino acids: CASSEPSGRAGIEQYF. Here the CDR3 DNA reads TGTGCCAGTAGTGAACCTAGCGGGAGGGCCGGGATCGAGCAGTACTTC.

The gene calls are TRBV6-6 and TRBJ1-2, with 8 bases identical to TRBD1. The germline V gene encodes CDR1 MNHNY and CDR2 SVGAGI (reference sequence). The CDR3 length is 18 residues. V was pared by 5 bases and J by 2 bases, with 16 bases of the junction left unmatched. Written as DNA, the CDR3 is TGTGCCAGCAGTCGGGGACAGGCCTCCAAGCCCAAAAACTATGGCTACACCTTC. As protein: CASSRGQASKPKNYGYTF.

For the CDR3, the DNA is TGTGCCAGTAGTACTAGGACAGGACCCCCCTACGAGCAGTACTTC. Translated, it gives CASSTRTGPPYEQYF. The V gene is TRBV19, the J gene TRBJ2-7, with 7 nucleotides matching TRBD1. The trim removed 4 bases at V and 2 bases at J, leaving 8 bases unmatched. This CDR3 is built from 15 residues. Germline-derived CDR1 and CDR2 are LNHDA and SQIVND (reference sequence).

The rearrangement links TRBV11-2 to TRBJ1-1; D gene ambiguous. The CDR3 covers 17 residues. CDR1 is SGHAT, CDR2 FQNNGV, per germline. V dropped 5 bases and J dropped 6 bases, with 25 bases sitting between them. CDR3 DNA sequence: TGTGCCAGCAGCCCCAGGAATCCCCCGGTCCCCGTCGCTGAAGCTTTCTTT. The encoded protein is CASSPRNPPVPVAEAFF.

There are a few counts of this clone. The CDR3 sequence is CASSDGREGRIYEQYF. The DNA of the CDR3 is TGTGCCAGCAGTGACGGCAGGGAGGGAAGGATCTACGAGCAGTACTTC. The chain employs TRBV2 and TRBJ2-7, with 7 bases lining up with TRBD2. Looked up from germline, CDR1 is SNHLY and CDR2 is FYNNEI. V was clipped by 3 bases and J by 3 bases; unmatched bases: 11. The CDR3 has 16 residues.

The J gene is TRBJ2-6, the V gene TRBV5-1; D is unclear. The CDR3 runs 16 residues. The V gene's germline CDR1 is SGHRS and CDR2 YFSETQ. V lost 1 base and J 0 bases, leaving 8 bases between the germline ends. The CDR3 DNA sequence: TGCGCCAGCAGCTTGTCATCGGGCTCTGGGGCCAACGTCCTGACTTTC. Amino acid sequence: CASSLSSGSGANVLTF.

V and J are TRBV6-5 and TRBJ2-7; 9 positions agree with TRBD2. CDR1 is MNHEY and CDR2 is SVGAGI in the germline V gene. The ends lost 6 bases at V and 6 bases at J; junction bases unmatched: 12. The CDR3 sequence is 15 residues long. CDR3: CASRFSGGEDSEQYF. Here the CDR3 DNA reads TGTGCCAGCAGATTTAGCGGGGGAGAGGATAGCGAGCAGTACTTC.

The table lists this clone with a few counts. This sequence joins TRBV7-2 and TRBJ1-1; TRBD1 matches at 10 bases. CDR3 size: 14 residues. Germline V lookup: CDR1 SGHTA, CDR2 FQGNSA. Trimming took 5 bases from V and 11 from J; bases not matched to a gene: 11. The CDR3 DNA reads as TGTGCCAGCAGCGAAAGGACAGGGGGATTGCTCGCTTTCTTT. It yields the protein CASSERTGGLLAFF.

This clone appeared a few times. The chain carries TRBV5-1 and TRBJ2-2; TRBD2 aligns across 9 bases. Germline V lookup: CDR1 SGHRS, CDR2 YFSETQ. V was clipped by 1 base and J by 2 bases; unmatched bases: 3. The CDR3 covers 16 residues. The CDR3 loop is CASSLPTSGNTGELFF. The DNA for the CDR3 is TGCGCCAGCAGCTTGCCGACTAGCGGAAACACCGGGGAGCTGTTTTTT.

This sequence joins TRBV6-5 and TRBJ1-2; TRBD1 agrees at 9 bases. Germline-derived CDR1 and CDR2 are MNHEY and SVGAGI. The CDR3 is made up of 15 amino acids. V was clipped by 6 bases and J by 8 bases; unmatched bases: 13. The CDR3 reads CASRIPGTGPRGYTF. In DNA, the CDR3 is TGTGCCAGCAGAATCCCAGGGACAGGGCCTCGAGGCTACACCTTC.

The genes are TRBV18 and TRBJ2-3; TRBD2 agrees at 8 bases. With 5 bases clipped from V and 2 bases from J, the junction kept 6 bases outside the gene matches. CDR1 and CDR2 from the germline V gene are KGHSH and LQKENI. The CDR3 is 15 residues long. As DNA, the CDR3 is TGTGCCAGCTCAGATATTAGCGGGATCACAGATACGCAGTATTTT. Its translation is CASSDISGITDTQYF. The full variable domain, with the rest looked up from reference TRBV18 and TRBJ2-3, is NAGVMQNPRHLVRRRGQEARLRCSPMKGHSHVYWYRQLPEEGLKFMVYLQKENIIDESGMPKERFSAEFPKEGPSILRIQQVVRGDSAAYFCASSDISGITDTQYFGPGTRLTVL.

V and J are TRBV9 and TRBJ1-1, with 7 nucleotides matching TRBD1. This CDR3 has 18 residues. The J segment lost 1 base and the V segment lost 4 bases, leaving 16 bases of the junction unmatched. CDR1 and CDR2 (germline): SGDLS, YYNGEE. CDR3 sequence (DNA): TGTGCCAGCAGCCGTTCGCTCGTCGCGAGGGGGCCGAACACTGAAGCTTTCTTT. Its translation is CASSRSLVARGPNTEAFF.

Of note for this clone: Germline and junction disagree at one end, which may indicate a read error. The gene calls are TRBV7-9 and TRBJ2-1, with D unresolved. Germline values: CDR1 SEHNR, CDR2 FQNEAQ (reference sequence). The CDR3 loop spans 11 amino acids. The chain's CDR3 is CASSATGSLIF. The CDR3 DNA follows: TGTGCCAGCAGCGCAACGGGTTCCCTCATCTTC.

This sequence joins TRBV6-5 and TRBJ1-1, with 9 positions matching TRBD1. V dropped 6 bases and J dropped 5; count of bases not matched to a gene: 7. This CDR3 is 14 amino acids long. Germline V lookup: CDR1 MNHEY, CDR2 SVGAGI. CDR3 DNA: TGTGCCAGCAGCCCCGGGACAGGGTGGACTGAAGCTTTCTTT. Translating it yields CASSPGTGWTEAFF.

CDR3 coding DNA: TGCGCCAGCAGCCCGGGACAGACGAACACTGAAGCTTTCTTT. Protein product: CASSPGQTNTEAFF. This chain links TRBV5-1 with TRBJ1-1; 7 bases agree with TRBD1. The trim removed 4 bases at V and 1 base at J, leaving 4 bases unmatched. The CDR3 is 14 amino acids. Per the germline V gene, CDR1 is SGHRS and CDR2 is YFSETQ.

V usage is TRBV11-2 and J usage is TRBJ1-5; D is unclear. The CDR3 has 15 amino acids. Per germline, CDR1 SGHAT and CDR2 FQNNGV. V lost 1 base to trimming and J lost 2 bases, with 9 bases between them. DNA for the CDR3: TGTGCCAGCAGCTTAGGAGGGTCCCGCAATCAGCCCCAGCATTTT. Its protein product is CASSLGGSRNQPQHF.

This chain joins TRBV4-3 and TRBJ1-1, with D possibly TRBD1 on 5 matching bases. The CDR3 sequence is 15 residues long. V was trimmed by 1 base and J by 4 bases, leaving 13 bases between them. Germline V gives CDR1 LGHNA, CDR2 YSLEER. The CDR3 here is CASSQVAGGPTEAFF. DNA of the CDR3: TGCGCCAGCAGCCAAGTGGCGGGGGGTCCCACTGAAGCTTTCTTT.

This chain joins TRBV12-5 and TRBJ2-3, with D tentatively TRBD2 (5 bases). Germline V gene lookup returns CDR1 LGHNT and CDR2 FRNRAP. The CDR3 sequence is 14 residues long. Trimming took 2 bases from V and 3 from J, leaving 9 bases between them. Here the CDR3 reads CASGLYGRTDTQYF. CDR3 bases: TGTGCTAGTGGTTTGTATGGGAGAACAGATACGCAGTATTTT.

The CDR3 DNA follows: TGCAGCGTACGTGCGGGCCCTCCTCCTAACGAGCAGTACTTC. It yields the protein CSVRAGPPPNEQYF. This chain links TRBV29-1 with TRBJ2-7, with D possibly being TRBD2 (5 bases). There are 14 residues in the CDR3. With 6 bases removed from V and 5 bases from J, the gap between germline ends came to 20 bases. Germline CDR1 and CDR2: SQVTM and ANQGSEA.

The chain employs TRBV3-1 (or the pseudogene TRBV3-2) and TRBJ1-3, with D hard to call. The germline V gene encodes CDR1 LGHDT and CDR2 YNNKEL (reference sequence). Trimming took 1 base from V and 0 from J, leaving 13 bases between them. This CDR3 has 17 amino acids. The CDR3 loop reads CASSQAGSRLSGNTIYF. The CDR3 bases are TGTGCCAGCAGCCAAGCTGGGAGCCGTCTCTCTGGAAACACCATATATTTT.

The CDR3 DNA reads as TGTGCCAGCAGTGAACAGGGGCTTCGGGCAGAGACCCAGTACTTC. It encodes CASSEQGLRAETQYF. The chain uses TRBV6-1 and TRBJ2-5, with D possibly TRBD1 on 6 matching bases. The CDR3 consists of 15 residues. Deletions cut 2 bases from V and 4 bases from J, with 14 bases between. Germline lookup yields CDR1 MNHNS and CDR2 SASEGT.

The chain has TRBV28 and TRBJ1-2, with 9 bases lining up with TRBD1. CDR1 is MDHEN, CDR2 SYDVKM, per germline. This CDR3 has 17 residues. V lost 6 bases, J lost 8 bases, and 19 bases stayed unmatched. This chain's CDR3 is CASSQLWAPRTGDGYTF. CDR3 bases: TGTGCCAGCAGCCAACTGTGGGCCCCCAGGACAGGGGACGGCTACACCTTC.

This chain connects TRBV5-1 to TRBJ2-1; maybe TRBD1 (5 bases). CDR1 and CDR2 (germline): SGHRS, YFSETQ. There are 15 residues in the CDR3. V gave up 4 bases and J gave up 2 bases, with 13 bases separating them. CDR3 in amino acids: CASSVQGLTYNEQFF. CDR3 nucleotide sequence: TGCGCCAGCAGCGTCCAGGGTCTCACCTACAATGAGCAGTTCTTC.

The chain combines TRBV6-5 with TRBJ1-6; 10 bases map to TRBD1. V lost 4 bases, J lost 10 bases, and 7 bases stayed unmatched. The V gene's germline CDR1 is MNHEY and CDR2 SVGAGI. The CDR3 runs 15 residues. The CDR3 sequence: CASSSIGQGESPLHF. The CDR3 DNA follows: TGTGCCAGCAGTTCCATCGGACAGGGGGAGTCACCCCTCCACTTT.

This chain connects TRBV6-6 to TRBJ1-3, with a tentative D call TRBD1 (5 bases). Per germline, CDR1 MNHNY and CDR2 SVGAGI (reference sequence). V gave up 0 bases and J gave up 1 base, with 7 bases separating them. CDR3 size: 15 residues. CDR3 DNA: TGTGCCAGCAGTTACTCGCAGGGTTCTGGAAACACCATATATTTT. This codes for CASSYSQGSGNTIYF.

Only one count was recorded for this clone. The J gene is TRBJ1-5, the V gene TRBV19, with D possibly TRBD1 on 5 matching bases. Between the trimmed V and J ends, which lost 3 bases and 5 bases, there was a span of 8 bases. The CDR3 runs 13 residues. The germline V gene encodes CDR1 LNHDA and CDR2 SQIVND (reference sequence). The CDR3 DNA sequence: TGTGCCAGTAGTATTCAGGGCGATCAGCCCCAGCATTTT. Translating it yields CASSIQGDQPQHF.

The V gene is TRBV5-1, the J gene TRBJ1-2; D gene ambiguous. V lost 4 bases and J lost 7, with 29 bases in between. This CDR3 is built from 18 residues. Germline values: CDR1 SGHRS, CDR2 YFSETQ. CDR3 protein: CASSTKWGSSADSGGYTF. In DNA form, the CDR3 reads TGCGCCAGCAGCACAAAATGGGGAAGCTCGGCGGACTCTGGTGGCTACACCTTC.

The chain combines TRBV2 with TRBJ1-1; 11 bases fit TRBD1. Per the germline V gene, CDR1 is SNHLY and CDR2 is FYNNEI. With V trimmed by 6 bases and J by 5 bases, 2 bases remained unmatched. CDR3 length equals 13 residues. The CDR3 DNA sequence: TGTGCCAGCAGCCGGGACAGGGGGACTGAAGCTTTCTTT. Its translation is CASSRDRGTEAFF.

A remark on this clone: An end of the junction does not agree with germline; a read error may underlie this. The chain recombines TRBV4-2 with TRBJ2-3; no firm D call. The CDR3 is 14 amino acids. Germline V gene data show CDR1 as LGHNA and CDR2 as YNFKEQ. CDR3 in amino acids: CASTQNTVVDTQYF. Here the CDR3 DNA reads TGTGCCAGCACCCAAAACACCGTGGTAGATACGCAGTATTTT.

This clone was counted a few times. The J gene is TRBJ2-3, the V gene TRBV10-3; 7 bases match TRBD2. CDR3 length: 15 residues. Losses at the gene ends were 6 bases for V and 2 bases for J; bases not matched to a gene: 8. Germline CDR1 is ENHRY and CDR2 is SYGVKD. The CDR3, as DNA: TGTGCCATCAGCGGAGCGGGGCACATCACAGATACGCAGTATTTT. It codes for CAISGAGHITDTQYF.

This rearrangement joins TRBV18 to TRBJ2-1; 11 positions agree with TRBD1. There are 16 residues in the CDR3. V gave up 6 bases and J gave up 6 bases; unmatched junction bases: 10. Germline lookup yields CDR1 KGHSH and CDR2 LQKENI. The DNA for the CDR3 is TGTGCCAGCTCGACTTACCGGGACAGGGGGTTCAATGAGCAGTTCTTC. Translating it yields CASSTYRDRGFNEQFF. Full variable domain (missing parts from reference TRBV18 and TRBJ2-1): NAGVMQNPRHLVRRRGQEARLRCSPMKGHSHVYWYRQLPEEGLKFMVYLQKENIIDESGMPKERFSAEFPKEGPSILRIQQVVRGDSAAYFCASSTYRDRGFNEQFFGPGTRLTVL.